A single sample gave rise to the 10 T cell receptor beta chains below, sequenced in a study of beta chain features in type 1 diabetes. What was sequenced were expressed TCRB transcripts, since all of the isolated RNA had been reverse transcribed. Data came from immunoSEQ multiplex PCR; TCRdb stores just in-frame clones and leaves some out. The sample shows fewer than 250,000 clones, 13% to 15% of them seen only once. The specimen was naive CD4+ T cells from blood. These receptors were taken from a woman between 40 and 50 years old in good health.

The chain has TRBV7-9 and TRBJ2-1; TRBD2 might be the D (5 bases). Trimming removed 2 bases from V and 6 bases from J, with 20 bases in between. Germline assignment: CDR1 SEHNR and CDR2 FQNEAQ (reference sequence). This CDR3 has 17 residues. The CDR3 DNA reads TGTGCCAGCAGCTTACCTTTTAGGACCACGGGGAGCAATGAGCAGTTCTTC. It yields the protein CASSLPFRTTGSNEQFF. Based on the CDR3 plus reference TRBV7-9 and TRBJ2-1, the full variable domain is DTGVSQNPRHKITKRGQNVTFRCDPISEHNRLYWYRQTLGQGPEFLTYFQNEAQLEKSRLLSDRFSAERPKGSFSTLEIQRTEQGDSAMYLCASSLPFRTTGSNEQFFGPGTRLTVL.

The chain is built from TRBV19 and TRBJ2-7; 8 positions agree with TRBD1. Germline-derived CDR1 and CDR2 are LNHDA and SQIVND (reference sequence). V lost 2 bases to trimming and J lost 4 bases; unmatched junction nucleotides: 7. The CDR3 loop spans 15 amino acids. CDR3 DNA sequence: TGTGCCAGTAGTATATCGGGACAGGTCGGTTACGAGCAGTACTTC. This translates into CASSISGQVGYEQYF.

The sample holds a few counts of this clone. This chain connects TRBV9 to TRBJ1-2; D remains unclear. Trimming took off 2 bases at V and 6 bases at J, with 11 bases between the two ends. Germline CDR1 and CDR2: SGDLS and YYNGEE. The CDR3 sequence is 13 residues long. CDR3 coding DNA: TGTGCCAGCAGCGTCGACCTCGGGGATGGCTACACCTTC. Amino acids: CASSVDLGDGYTF.

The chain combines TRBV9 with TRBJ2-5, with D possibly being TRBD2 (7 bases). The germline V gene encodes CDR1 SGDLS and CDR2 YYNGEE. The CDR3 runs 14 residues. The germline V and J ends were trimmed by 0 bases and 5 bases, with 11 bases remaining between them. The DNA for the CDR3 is TGTGCCAGCAGCGTAGTCGCGGGGGCCGAGACCCAGTACTTC. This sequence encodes CASSVVAGAETQYF.

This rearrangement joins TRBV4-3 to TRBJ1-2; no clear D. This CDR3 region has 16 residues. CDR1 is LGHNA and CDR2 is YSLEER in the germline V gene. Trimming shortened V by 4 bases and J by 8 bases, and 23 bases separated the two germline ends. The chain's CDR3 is CASSLFGSPLAGGYTF. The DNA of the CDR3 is TGCGCCAGCAGCCTCTTCGGGAGCCCACTGGCCGGGGGCTACACCTTC.

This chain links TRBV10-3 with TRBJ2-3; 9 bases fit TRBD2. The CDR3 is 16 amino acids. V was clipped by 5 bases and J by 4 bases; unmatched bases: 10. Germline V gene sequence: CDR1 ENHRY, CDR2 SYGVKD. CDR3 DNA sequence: TGTGCCATCAGTCCGTTCGAGGCTAGCGGGGCAGATACGCAGTATTTT. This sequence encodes CAISPFEASGADTQYF.

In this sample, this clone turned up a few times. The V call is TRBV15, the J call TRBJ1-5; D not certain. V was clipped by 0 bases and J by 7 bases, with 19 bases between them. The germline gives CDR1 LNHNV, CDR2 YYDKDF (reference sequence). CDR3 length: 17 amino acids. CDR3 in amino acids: CATSREILSSEAQPQHF. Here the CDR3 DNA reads TGTGCCACCAGCAGAGAGATTCTATCCTCGGAGGCCCAGCCCCAGCATTTT.

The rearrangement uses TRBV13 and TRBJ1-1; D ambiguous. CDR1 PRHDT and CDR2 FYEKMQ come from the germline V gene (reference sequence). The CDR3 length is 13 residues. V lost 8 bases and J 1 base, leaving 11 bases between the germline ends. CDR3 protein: CASRDGRNTEAFF. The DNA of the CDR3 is TGTGCCAGCCGCGACGGGAGGAACACTGAAGCTTTCTTT. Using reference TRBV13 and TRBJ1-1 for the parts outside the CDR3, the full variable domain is AAGVIQSPRHLIKEKRETATLKCYPIPRHDTVYWYQQGPGQDPQFLISFYEKMQSDKGSIPDRFSAQQFSDYHSELNMSSLELGDSALYFCASRDGRNTEAFFGQGTRLTVV.

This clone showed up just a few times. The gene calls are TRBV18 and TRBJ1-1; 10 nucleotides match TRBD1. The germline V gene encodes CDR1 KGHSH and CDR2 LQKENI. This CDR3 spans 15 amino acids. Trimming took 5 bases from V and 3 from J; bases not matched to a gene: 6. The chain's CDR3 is CASSSGQGRDTEAFF. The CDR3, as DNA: TGTGCCAGCTCATCGGGACAGGGGAGGGACACTGAAGCTTTCTTT. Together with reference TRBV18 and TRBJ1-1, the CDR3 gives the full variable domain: NAGVMQNPRHLVRRRGQEARLRCSPMKGHSHVYWYRQLPEEGLKFMVYLQKENIIDESGMPKERFSAEFPKEGPSILRIQQVVRGDSAAYFCASSSGQGRDTEAFFGQGTRLTVV.

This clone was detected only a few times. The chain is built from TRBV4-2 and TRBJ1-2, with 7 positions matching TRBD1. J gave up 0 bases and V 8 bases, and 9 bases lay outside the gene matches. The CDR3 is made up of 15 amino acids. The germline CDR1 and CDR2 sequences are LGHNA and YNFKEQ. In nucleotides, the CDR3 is TGTGCCAGCTCTCCGAACGACAGGGCTAACTATGGCTACACCTTC. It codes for CASSPNDRANYGYTF.